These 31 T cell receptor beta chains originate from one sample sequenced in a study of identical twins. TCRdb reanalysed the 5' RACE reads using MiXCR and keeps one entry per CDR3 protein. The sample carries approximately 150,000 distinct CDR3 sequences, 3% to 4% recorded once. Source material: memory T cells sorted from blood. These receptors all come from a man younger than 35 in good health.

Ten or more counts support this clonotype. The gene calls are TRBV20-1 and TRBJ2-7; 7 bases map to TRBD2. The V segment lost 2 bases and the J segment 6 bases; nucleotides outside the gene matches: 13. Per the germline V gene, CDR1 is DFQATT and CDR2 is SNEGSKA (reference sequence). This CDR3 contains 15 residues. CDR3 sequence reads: CSARTITIGGFEQYV. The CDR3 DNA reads TGCAGTGCTAGAACTATCACGATCGGGGGGTTCGAGCAGTACGTC.

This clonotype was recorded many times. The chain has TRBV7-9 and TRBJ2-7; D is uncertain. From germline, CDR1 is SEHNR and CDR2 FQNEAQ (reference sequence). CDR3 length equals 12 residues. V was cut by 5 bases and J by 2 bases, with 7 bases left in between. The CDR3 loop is CASSPPAYEQYF. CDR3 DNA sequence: TGTGCCAGCAGCCCCCCCGCCTACGAGCAGTACTTC.

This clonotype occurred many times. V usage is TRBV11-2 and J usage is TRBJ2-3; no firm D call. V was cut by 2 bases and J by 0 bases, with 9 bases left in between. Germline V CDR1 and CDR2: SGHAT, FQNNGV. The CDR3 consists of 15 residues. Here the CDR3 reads CASSLISSSTDTQYF. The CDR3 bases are TGTGCCAGCAGCTTAATTTCATCTAGCACAGATACGCAGTATTTT.

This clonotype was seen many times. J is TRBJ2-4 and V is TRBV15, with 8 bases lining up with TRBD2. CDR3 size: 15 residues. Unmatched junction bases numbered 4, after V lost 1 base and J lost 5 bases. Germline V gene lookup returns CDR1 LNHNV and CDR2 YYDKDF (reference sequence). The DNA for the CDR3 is TGTGCCACCAGCAGAGCGGGACTAGGGGAAAACATTCAGTACTTC. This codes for CATSRAGLGENIQYF.

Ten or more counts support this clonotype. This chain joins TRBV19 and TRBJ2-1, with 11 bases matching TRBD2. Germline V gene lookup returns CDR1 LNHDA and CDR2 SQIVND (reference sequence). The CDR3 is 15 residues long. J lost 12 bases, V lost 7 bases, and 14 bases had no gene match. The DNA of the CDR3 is TGTGCCAGTATAGCGACTAGCGGGACGTCTTTCGTGCAGTTCTTC. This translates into CASIATSGTSFVQFF.

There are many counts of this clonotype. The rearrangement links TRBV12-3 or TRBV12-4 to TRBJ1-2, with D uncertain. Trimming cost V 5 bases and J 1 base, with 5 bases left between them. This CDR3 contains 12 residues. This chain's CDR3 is CASSPYNYGYTF. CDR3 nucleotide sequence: TGTGCCAGCAGTCCCTATAACTATGGCTACACCTTC.

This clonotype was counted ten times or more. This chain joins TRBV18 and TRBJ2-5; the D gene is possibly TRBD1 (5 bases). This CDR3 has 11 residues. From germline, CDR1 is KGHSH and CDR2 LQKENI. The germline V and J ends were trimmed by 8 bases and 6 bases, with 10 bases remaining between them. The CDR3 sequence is CASHSGQTQYF. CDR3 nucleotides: TGTGCCAGCCACTCAGGGCAGACCCAGTACTTC.

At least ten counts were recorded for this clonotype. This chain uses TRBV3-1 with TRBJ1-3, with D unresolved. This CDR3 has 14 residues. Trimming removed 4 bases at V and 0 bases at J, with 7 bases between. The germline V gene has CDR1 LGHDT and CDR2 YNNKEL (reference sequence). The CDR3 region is CASSRASSGNTIYF. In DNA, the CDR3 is TGTGCCAGCAGCCGGGCATCCTCTGGAAACACCATATATTTT. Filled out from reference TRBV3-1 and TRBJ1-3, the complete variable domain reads DTAVSQTPKYLVTQMGNDKSIKCEQNLGHDTMYWYKQDSKKFLKIMFSYNNKELIINETVPNRFSPKSPDKAHLNLHINSLELGDSAVYFCASSRASSGNTIYFGEGSWLTVV.

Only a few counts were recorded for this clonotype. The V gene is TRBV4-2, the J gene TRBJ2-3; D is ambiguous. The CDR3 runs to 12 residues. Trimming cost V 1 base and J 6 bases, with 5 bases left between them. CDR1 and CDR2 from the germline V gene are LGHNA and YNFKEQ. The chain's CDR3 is CASSQVGDTQYF. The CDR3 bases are TGTGCCAGCAGCCAAGTGGGGGATACGCAGTATTTT.

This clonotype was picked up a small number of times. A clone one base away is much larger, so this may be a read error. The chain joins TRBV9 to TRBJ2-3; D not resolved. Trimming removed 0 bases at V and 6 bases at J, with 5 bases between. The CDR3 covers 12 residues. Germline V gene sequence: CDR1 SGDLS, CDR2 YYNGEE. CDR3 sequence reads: CASSVDLDTQYF. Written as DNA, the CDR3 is TGTGCCAGCAGCGTAGATTTGGATACGCAGTATTTT.

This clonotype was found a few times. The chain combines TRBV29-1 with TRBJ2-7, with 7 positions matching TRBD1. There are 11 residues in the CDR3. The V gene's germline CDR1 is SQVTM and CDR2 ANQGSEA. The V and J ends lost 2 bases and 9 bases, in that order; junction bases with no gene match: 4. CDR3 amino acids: CSVERGGGQYF. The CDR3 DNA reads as TGCAGCGTTGAACGAGGGGGCGGGCAGTACTTC.

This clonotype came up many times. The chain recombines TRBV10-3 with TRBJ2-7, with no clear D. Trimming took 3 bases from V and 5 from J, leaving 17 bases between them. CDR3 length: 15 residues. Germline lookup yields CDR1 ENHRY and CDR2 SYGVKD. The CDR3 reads CAISDEGISGDEQYF. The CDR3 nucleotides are TGTGCCATCAGTGATGAAGGGATTTCAGGCGACGAGCAGTACTTC.

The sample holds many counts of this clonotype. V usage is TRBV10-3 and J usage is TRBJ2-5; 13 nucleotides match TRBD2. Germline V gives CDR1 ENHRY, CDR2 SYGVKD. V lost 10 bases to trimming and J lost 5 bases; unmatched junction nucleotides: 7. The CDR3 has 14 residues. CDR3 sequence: CATGLAGAEETQYF. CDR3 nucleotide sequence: TGTGCCACAGGACTAGCGGGAGCGGAGGAGACCCAGTACTTC.

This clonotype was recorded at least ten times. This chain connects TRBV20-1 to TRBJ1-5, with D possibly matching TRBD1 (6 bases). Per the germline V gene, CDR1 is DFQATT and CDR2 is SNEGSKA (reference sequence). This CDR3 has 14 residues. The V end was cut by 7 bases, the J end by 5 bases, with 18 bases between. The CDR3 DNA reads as TGCAGTGTTTCAAGGGGGAGTGAAGATCAGCCCCAGCATTTT. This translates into CSVSRGSEDQPQHF.

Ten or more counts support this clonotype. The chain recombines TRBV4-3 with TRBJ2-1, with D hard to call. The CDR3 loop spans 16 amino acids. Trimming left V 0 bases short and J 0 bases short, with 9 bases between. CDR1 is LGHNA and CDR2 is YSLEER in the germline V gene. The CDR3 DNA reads TGCGCCAGCAGCCAAGACCTTTCTGGCTCCTACAATGAGCAGTTCTTC. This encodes CASSQDLSGSYNEQFF.

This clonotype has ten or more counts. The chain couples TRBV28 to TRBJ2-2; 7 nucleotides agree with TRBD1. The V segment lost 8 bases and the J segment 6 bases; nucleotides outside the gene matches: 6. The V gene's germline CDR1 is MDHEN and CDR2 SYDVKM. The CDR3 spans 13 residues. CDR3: CASLTQGAGELFF. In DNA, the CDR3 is TGTGCCAGCCTCACTCAGGGGGCCGGGGAGCTGTTTTTT.

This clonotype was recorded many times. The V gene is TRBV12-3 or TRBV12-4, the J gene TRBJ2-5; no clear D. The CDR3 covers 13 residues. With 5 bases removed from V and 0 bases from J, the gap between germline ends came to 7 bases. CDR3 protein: CASSLRHQETQYF. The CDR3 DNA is TGTGCCAGCAGTCTCCGACACCAAGAGACCCAGTACTTC.

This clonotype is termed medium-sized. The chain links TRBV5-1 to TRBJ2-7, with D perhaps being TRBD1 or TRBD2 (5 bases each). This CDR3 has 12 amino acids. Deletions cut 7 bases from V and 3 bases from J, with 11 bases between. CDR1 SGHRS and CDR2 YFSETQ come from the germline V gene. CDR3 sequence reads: CASGPGLYEQYF. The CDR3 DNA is TGCGCCAGCGGACCGGGGCTCTACGAGCAGTACTTC.

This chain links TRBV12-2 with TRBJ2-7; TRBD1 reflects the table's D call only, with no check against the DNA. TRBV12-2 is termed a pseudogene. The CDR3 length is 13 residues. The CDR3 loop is CASRLPGPYEQYV. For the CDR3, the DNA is TGTGCAAGTCGCTTACCCGGACCCTACGAGCAGTACGTC.

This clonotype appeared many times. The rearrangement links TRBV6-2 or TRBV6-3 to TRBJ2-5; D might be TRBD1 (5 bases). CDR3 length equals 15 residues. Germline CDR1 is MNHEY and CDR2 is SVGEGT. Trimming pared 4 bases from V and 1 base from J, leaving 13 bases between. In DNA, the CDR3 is TGTGCCAGCAGTTTGGGCTGGGGCCTCCAAGAGACCCAGTACTTC. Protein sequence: CASSLGWGLQETQYF.

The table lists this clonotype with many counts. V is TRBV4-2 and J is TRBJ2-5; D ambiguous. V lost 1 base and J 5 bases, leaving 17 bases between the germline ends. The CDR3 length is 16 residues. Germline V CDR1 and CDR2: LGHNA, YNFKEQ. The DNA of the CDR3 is TGTGCCAGCAGCCAAGCATTGGTAGGCGATAGGGAGACCCAGTACTTC. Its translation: CASSQALVGDRETQYF.

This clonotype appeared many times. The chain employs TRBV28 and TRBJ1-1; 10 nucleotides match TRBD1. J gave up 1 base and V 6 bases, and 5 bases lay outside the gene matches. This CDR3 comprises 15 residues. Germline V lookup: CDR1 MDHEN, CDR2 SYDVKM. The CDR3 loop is CASRPRTGGNTEAFF. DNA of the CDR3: TGTGCCAGCAGGCCCCGGACAGGGGGGAACACTGAAGCTTTCTTT. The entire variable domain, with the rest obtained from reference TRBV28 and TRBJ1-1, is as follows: DVKVTQSSRYLVKRTGEKVFLECVQDMDHENMFWYRQDPGLGLRLIYFSYDVKMKEKGDIPEGYSVSREKKERFSLILESASTNQTSMYLCASRPRTGGNTEAFFGQGTRLTVV.

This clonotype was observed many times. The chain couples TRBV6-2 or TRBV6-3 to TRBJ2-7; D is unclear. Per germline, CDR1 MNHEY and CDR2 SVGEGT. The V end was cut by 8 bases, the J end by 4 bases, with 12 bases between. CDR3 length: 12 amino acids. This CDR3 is CASSGLSYEQYV. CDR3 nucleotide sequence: TGTGCCAGCTCGGGCCTTTCATACGAGCAGTACGTC.

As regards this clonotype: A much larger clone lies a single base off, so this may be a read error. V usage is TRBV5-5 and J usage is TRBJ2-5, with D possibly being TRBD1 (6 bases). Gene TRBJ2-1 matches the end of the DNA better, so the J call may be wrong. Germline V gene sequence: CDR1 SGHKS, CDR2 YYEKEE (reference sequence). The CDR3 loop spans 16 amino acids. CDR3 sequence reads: CASSVNLGAYQETQFF. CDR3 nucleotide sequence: TGTGCCAGCAGCGTCAATTTGGGGGCCTACCAAGAGACCCAGTTCTTC.

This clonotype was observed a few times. In DNA, the CDR3 is TGTGCCTGGAGTGTACTAGCGGGAAAAGAGACCCAGTACTTC. This gives the protein CAWSVLAGKETQYF. The chain combines TRBV30 with TRBJ2-5; 10 bases are shared with TRBD2. Germline CDR1 reads GTSNPN; CDR2 reads SVGIG (reference sequence). There are 14 residues in the CDR3. Unmatched junction bases numbered 1, after V lost 0 bases and J lost 3 bases.

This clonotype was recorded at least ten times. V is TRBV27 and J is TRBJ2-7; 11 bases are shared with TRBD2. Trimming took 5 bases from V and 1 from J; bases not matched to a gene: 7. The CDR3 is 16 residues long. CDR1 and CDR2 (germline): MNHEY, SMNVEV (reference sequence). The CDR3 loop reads CASSPLAGGSSYEQYF. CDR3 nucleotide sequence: TGTGCCAGCAGTCCCCTAGCGGGAGGCTCTTCCTACGAGCAGTACTTC.

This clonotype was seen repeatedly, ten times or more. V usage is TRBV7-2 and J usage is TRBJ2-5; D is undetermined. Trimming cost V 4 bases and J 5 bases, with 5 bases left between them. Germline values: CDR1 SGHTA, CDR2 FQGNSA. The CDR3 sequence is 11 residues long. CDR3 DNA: TGTGCCAGCAGCTCCTGGGAGACCCAGTACTTC. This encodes CASSSWETQYF.

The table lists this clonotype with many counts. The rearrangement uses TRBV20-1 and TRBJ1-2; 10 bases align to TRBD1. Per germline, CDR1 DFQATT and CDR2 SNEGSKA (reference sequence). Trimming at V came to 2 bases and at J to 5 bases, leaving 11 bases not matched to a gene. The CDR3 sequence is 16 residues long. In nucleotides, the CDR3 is TGCAGTGCTAGACCTTCCAGACAGGGGGCTTGGTATGGCTACACCTTC. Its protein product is CSARPSRQGAWYGYTF.

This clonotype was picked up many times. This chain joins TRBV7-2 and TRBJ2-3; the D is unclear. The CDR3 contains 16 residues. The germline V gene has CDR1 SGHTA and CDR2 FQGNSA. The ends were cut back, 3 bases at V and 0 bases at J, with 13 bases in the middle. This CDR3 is CASSFLPRGSTDTQYF. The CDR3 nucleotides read TGTGCCAGCAGCTTCCTCCCACGCGGCAGCACAGATACGCAGTATTTT.

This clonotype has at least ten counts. The CDR3: CASSQDLGGNEQFF. The CDR3 DNA is TGCGCCAGCAGCCAAGATTTAGGGGGCAATGAGCAGTTCTTC. This chain connects TRBV4-3 to TRBJ2-1; TRBD1 might be the D (6 bases). This CDR3 has 14 residues. CDR1 and CDR2 from the germline V gene are LGHNA and YSLEER. V was clipped by 0 bases and J by 6 bases, with 9 bases between them.

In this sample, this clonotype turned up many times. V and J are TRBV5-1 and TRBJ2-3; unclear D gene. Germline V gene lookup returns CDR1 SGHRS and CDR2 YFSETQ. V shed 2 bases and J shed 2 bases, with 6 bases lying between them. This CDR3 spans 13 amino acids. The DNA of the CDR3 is TGCGCCAGCAGCTTTCCAGACACAGATACGCAGTATTTT. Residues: CASSFPDTDTQYF.